This T cell receptor beta chain was retrieved from a study of early T cells in non-severe SARS-CoV-2 infection (dated by TCRdb to the early 2020s). At the level of the whole study: TCR sequencing used bulk RNA from unsorted whole blood, so alpha and beta chains could not be paired.

This clonotype was seen repeatedly, ten times or more. The antigen it recognizes is unknown. Base qualities are not at hand, and no much larger clone is one base apart. The full study reports these points: VDJdb matching was skewed toward anti-spike CD8 responses and likely underestimated virus-specific expansions, missing private and CD4 specificities.

V loses 5 bases of germline sequence and J loses 4 bases, and the interval between the two ends is 6 bases. The germline V gene (reference sequence) supplies CDR1 SEHNR and CDR2 FQNEAQ. The CDR3 spans 11 residues, from the cysteine through the phenylalanine. The DNA shown is the 33-base CDR3, in frame from base 1. Library generation was performed with 5' RACE. Instrument on record: NextSeq 500. Unique molecular identifiers were attached to individual cDNA molecules in the TCR library protocol so that sequencing error and PCR bias could be corrected. Sequencing covered both TCR alpha and beta chains, and within each sample the abundances of alpha and beta sequences were tightly co-correlated. In the source study's methods: Decombinator V4 was used to annotate the V gene, J gene and CDR3 of the TCR sequences. Expanded TCRs were defined as changing significantly between any two time points under a Poisson model with p below 0.0001. Abundances of TCRs were expressed as counts per million after normalisation to the total number of TCRs sequenced in each sample. TRAV1-2 paired with TRAJ12, TRAJ20 or TRAJ33 defined MAIT TCRs, while TRAV10 paired with TRAJ18 defined iNKT TCRs. VDJdb, accessed 1 November 2021, was searched for CMV, EBV and SARS-CoV-2 annotated TCRs, with TCRs annotated for multiple antigens excluded. Using fastp at Q25 and MiXCR, TCRdb reprocessed the public reads and kept productive beta chains. Duplicate CDR3 protein sequences are folded into a single record with the most common DNA and genes. The V and J calls follow TCRdb's processing rather than the paper's. The sample includes about 71,000 distinct CDR3 sequences, with 12% observed a single time. The top ten clonotypes cover around 2.9% of the sample.

The study was a case-control design nested within a healthcare worker cohort in London, UK, with weekly nasopharyngeal swab PCR tests and blood sampling. Between 23 and 31 March 2020, the week of the UK lockdown, healthcare workers were enrolled and then followed up weekly for as long as 16 weeks. The starting material was whole blood, obtained at baseline. Rearrangement joined TRBV7-9 to TRBJ2-7; the D gene remains uncertain. The TCR comes from an adult who was a healthcare worker with PCR-confirmed SARS-CoV-2 infection or an uninfected control (not recorded which). The DNA reads TGTGCCAGCAGCCCGCAATACGAGCAGTACTTC. It translates to CASSPQYEQYF.